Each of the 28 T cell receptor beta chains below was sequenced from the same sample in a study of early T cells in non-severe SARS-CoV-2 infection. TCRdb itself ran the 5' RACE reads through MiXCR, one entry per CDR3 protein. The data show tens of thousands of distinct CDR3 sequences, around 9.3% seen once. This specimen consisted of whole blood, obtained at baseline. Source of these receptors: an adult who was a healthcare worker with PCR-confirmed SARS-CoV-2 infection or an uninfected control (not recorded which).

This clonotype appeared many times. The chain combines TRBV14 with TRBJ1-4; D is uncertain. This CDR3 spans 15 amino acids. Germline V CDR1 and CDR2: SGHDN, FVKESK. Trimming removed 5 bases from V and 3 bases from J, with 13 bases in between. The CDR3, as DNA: TGTGCCAGCAGCTCAAGCGGATTGCCTAATGAAAAACTGTTTTTT. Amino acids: CASSSSGLPNEKLFF.

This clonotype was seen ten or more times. For the CDR3, the DNA is TGTGCCAGCTCACCCCGACAGGGGGCCGACTATGGCTACACCTTC. It encodes CASSPRQGADYGYTF. The V call is TRBV18, the J call TRBJ1-2, with TRBD1 matching 10 bases. Germline CDR1 and CDR2: KGHSH and LQKENI. This CDR3 is built from 15 residues. V dropped 3 bases and J dropped 3; count of bases not matched to a gene: 4.

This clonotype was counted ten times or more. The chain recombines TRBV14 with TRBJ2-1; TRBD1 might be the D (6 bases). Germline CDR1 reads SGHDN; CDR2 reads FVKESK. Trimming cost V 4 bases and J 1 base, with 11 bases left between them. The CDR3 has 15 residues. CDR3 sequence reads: CASSLPGTSYNEQFF. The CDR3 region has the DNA TGTGCCAGCAGCCTCCCCGGGACATCCTACAATGAGCAGTTCTTC.

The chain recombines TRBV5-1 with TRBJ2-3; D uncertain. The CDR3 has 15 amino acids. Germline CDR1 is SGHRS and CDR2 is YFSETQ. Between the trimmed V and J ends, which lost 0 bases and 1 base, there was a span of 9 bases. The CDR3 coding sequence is TGCGCCAGCAGCTTGGCCCCCCCAGGCACAGATACGCAGTATTTT. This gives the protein CASSLAPPGTDTQYF.

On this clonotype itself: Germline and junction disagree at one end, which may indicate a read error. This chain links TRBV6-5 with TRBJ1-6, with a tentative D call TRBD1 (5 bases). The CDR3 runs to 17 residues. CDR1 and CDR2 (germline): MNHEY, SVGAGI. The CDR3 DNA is TGTGCCAGCAGTTACTCAGGGCCGTGGGGGACTGATTCACCCCTCCGCTTT. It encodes CASSYSGPWGTDSPLRF.

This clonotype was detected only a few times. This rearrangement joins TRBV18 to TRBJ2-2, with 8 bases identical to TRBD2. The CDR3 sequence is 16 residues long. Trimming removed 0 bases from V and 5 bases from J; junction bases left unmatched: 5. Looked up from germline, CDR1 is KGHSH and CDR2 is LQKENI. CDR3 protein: CASSPPGLGVTGELFF. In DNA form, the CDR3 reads TGTGCCAGCTCACCACCGGGACTAGGTGTGACCGGGGAGCTGTTTTTT.

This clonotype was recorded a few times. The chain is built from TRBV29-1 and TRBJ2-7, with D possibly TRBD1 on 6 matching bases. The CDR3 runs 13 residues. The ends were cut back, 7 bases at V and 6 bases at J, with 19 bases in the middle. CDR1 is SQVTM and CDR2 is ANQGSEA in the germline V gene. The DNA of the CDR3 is TGCAGCGCTGGTGGCAGGGGAACGGTCGAGCAGTACTTC. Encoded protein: CSAGGRGTVEQYF.

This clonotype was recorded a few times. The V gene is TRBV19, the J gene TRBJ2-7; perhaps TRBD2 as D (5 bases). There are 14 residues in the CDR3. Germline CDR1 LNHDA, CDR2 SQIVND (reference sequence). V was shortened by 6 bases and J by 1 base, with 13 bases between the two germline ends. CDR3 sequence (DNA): TGTGCCAGTAGCCTAGAGGGCAGGTCCTACGAGCAGTACTTC. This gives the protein CASSLEGRSYEQYF. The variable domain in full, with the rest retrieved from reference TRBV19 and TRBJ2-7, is DGGITQSPKYLFRKEGQNVTLSCEQNLNHDAMYWYRQDPGQGLRLIYYSQIVNDFQKGDIAEGYSVSREKKESFPLTVTSAQKNPTAFYLCASSLEGRSYEQYFGPGTRLTVT.

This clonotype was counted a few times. CDR3 nucleotide sequence: TGCAGCGTTGAAAGGGTCCCTAGGGCGGAGACCCAGTACTTC. Its protein is CSVERVPRAETQYF. The chain recombines TRBV29-1 with TRBJ2-5, with D unclear. This CDR3 spans 14 amino acids. Germline V gene data show CDR1 as SQVTM and CDR2 as ANQGSEA. Trimming took 2 bases from V and 5 from J, leaving 15 bases between them.

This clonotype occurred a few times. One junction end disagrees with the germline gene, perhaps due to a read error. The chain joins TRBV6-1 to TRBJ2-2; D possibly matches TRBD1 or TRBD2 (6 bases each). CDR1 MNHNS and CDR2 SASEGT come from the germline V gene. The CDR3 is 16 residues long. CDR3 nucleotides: TGTGCCAGCAGTGAATACCCGGGGGCGAAGACCGGGGAGCTGTTTTTT. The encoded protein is CASSEYPGAKTGELFF.

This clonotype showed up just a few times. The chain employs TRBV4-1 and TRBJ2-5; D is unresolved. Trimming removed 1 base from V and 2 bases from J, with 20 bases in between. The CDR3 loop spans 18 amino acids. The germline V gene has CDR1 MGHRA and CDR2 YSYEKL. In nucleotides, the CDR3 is TGCGCCAGCAGCCAAGTACCGCGTGCCAACCTCCATCAAGAGACCCAGTACTTC. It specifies CASSQVPRANLHQETQYF.

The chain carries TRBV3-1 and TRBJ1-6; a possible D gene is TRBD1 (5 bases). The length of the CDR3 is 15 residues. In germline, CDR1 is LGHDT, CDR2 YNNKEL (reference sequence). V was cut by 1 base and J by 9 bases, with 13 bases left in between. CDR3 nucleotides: TGTGCCAGCAGCCAAGCTCCGGGGCGGATTTCACCCCTCCACTTT. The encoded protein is CASSQAPGRISPLHF.

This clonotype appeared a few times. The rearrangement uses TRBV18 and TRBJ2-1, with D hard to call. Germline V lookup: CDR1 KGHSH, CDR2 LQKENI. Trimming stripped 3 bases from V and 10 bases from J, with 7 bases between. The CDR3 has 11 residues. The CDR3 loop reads CASSPGWEQFF. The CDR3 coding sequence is TGTGCCAGCTCACCTGGTTGGGAGCAGTTCTTC. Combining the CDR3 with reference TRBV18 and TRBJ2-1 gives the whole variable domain NAGVMQNPRHLVRRRGQEARLRCSPMKGHSHVYWYRQLPEEGLKFMVYLQKENIIDESGMPKERFSAEFPKEGPSILRIQQVVRGDSAAYFCASSPGWEQFFGPGTRLTVL.

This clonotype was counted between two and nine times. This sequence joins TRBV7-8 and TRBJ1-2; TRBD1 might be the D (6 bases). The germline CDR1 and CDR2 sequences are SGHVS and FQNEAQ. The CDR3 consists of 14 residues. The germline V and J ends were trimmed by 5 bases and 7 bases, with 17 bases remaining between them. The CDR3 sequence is CASSQNRDFRGYTF. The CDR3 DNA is TGTGCCAGCAGCCAAAACAGGGATTTTCGTGGCTACACCTTC.

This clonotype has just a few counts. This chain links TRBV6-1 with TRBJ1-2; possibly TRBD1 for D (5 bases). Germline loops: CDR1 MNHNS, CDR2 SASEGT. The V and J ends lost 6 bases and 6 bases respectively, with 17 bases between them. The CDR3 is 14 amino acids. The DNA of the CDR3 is TGTGCCAGCAGGATTGGAAGGGGTTGGGATGGCTACACCTTC. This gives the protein CASRIGRGWDGYTF.

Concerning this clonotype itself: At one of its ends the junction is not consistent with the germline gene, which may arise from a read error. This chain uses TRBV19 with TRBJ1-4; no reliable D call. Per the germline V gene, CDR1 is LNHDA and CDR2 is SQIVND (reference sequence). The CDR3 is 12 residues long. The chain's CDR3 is CASSLEEEKLFF. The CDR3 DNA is TGTGCCAGTAGTTTAGAGGAGGAAAAACTGTTTTTT. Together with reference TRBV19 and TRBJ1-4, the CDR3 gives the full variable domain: DGGITQSPKYLFRKEGQNVTLSCEQNLNHDAMYWYRQDPGQGLRLIYYSQIVNDFQKGDIAEGYSVSREKKESFPLTVTSAQKNPTAFYLCASSLEEEKLFFGSGTQLSVL.

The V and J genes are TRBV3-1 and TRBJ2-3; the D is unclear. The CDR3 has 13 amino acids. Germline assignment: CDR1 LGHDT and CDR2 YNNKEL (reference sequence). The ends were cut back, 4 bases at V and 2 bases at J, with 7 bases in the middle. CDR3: CASSPSFTDTQYF. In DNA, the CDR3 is TGTGCCAGCAGCCCGTCCTTCACAGATACGCAGTATTTT.

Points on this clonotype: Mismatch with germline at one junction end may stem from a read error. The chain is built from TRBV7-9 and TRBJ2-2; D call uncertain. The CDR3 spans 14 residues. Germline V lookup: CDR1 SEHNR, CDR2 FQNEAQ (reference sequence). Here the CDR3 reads CTSSPRQNTGELFF. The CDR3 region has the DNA TGTACCAGCAGCCCCCGACAGAACACCGGGGAGCTGTTTTTT.

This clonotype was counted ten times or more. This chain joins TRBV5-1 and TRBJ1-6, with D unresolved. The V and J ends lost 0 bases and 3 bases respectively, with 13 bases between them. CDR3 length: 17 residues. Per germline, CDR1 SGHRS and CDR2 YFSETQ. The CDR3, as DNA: TGCGCCAGCAGCTTGGCCGGGCTGACCGACTATAATTCACCCCTCCACTTT. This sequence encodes CASSLAGLTDYNSPLHF.

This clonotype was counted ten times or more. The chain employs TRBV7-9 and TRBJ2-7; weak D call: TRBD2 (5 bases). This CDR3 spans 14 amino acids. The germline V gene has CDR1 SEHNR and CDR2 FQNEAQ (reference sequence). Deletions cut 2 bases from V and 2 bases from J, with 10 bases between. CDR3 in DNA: TGTGCCAGCAGCTTATCGGGAACCGCCTACGAGCAGTACTTC. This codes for CASSLSGTAYEQYF.

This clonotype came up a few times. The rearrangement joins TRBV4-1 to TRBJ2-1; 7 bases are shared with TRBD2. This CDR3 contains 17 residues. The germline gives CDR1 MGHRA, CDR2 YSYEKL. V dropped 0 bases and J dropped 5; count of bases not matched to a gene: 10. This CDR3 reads CASSQEGKASGNNEQFF. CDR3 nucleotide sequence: TGCGCCAGCAGCCAAGAAGGGAAGGCTAGCGGTAACAATGAGCAGTTCTTC.

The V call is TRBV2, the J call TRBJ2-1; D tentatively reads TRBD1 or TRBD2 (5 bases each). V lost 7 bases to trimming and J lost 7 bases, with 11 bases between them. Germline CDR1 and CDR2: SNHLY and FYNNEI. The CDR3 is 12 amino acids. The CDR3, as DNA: TGTGCCAGCACCTCGTGGGGGAATGAGCAGTTCTTC. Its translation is CASTSWGNEQFF. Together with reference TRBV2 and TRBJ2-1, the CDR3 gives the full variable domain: EPEVTQTPSHQVTQMGQEVILRCVPISNHLYFYWYRQILGQKVEFLVSFYNNEISEKSEIFDDQFSVERPDGSNFTLKIRSTKLEDSAMYFCASTSWGNEQFFGPGTRLTVL.

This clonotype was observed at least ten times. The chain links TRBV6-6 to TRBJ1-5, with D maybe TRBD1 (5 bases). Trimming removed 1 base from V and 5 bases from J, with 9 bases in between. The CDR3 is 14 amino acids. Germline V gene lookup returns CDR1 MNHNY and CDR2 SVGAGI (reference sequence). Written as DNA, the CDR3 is TGTGCCAGCAGTTACTACGGGGGGGATCAGCCCCAGCATTTT. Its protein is CASSYYGGDQPQHF.

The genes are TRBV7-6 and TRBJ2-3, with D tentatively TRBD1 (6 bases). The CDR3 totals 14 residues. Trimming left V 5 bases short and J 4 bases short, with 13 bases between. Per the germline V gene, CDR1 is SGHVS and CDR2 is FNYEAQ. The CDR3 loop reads CASSTRQASDTQYF. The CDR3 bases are TGTGCCAGCAGCACCAGACAGGCCTCAGATACGCAGTATTTT. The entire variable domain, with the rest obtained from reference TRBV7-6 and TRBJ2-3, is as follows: GAGVSQSPRYKVTKRGQDVALRCDPISGHVSLYWYRQALGQGPEFLTYFNYEAQQDKSGLPNDRFSAERPEGSISTLTIQRTEQRDSAMYRCASSTRQASDTQYFGPGTRLTVL.

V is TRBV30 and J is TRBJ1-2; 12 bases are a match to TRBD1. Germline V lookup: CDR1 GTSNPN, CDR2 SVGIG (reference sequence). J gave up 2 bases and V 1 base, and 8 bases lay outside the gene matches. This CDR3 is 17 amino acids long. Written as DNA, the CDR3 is TGTGCCTGGAGTGGAGGGACAGGGGGCGGCTACAACTATGGCTACACCTTC. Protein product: CAWSGGTGGGYNYGYTF.

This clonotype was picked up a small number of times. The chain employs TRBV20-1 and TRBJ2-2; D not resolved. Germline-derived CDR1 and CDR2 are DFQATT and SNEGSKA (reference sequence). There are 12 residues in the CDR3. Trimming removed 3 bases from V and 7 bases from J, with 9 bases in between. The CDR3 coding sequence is TGCAGTGCTAGCCGGACCTACGGGGAGCTGTTTTTT. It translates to CSASRTYGELFF.

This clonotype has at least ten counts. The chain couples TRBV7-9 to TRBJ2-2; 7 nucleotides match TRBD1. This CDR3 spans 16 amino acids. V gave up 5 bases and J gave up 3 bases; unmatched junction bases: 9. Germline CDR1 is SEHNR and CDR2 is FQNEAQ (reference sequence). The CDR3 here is CASSLQGFADTGELFF. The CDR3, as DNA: TGTGCCAGCAGCCTACAGGGGTTCGCGGACACCGGGGAGCTGTTTTTT.

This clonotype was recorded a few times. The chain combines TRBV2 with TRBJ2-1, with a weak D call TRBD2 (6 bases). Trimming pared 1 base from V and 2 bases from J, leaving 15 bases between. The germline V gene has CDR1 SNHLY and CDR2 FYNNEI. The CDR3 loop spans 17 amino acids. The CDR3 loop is CASSEDLTWGAYNEQFF. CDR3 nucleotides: TGTGCCAGCAGTGAAGATTTAACGTGGGGGGCCTACAATGAGCAGTTCTTC.